This T cell receptor (beta chain) is drawn from a study of PD-1 blockade in classical Hodgkin lymphoma. Relapse after autologous stem cell transplantation occurred in every patient, and brentuximab vedotin exposure varied. Trimming cost V 3 bases and J 7 bases; bases outside gene matches: 14. The germline V gene encodes CDR1 SGHNT and CDR2 YYREEE (reference sequence). The CDR3 covers 17 residues. Libraries were prepared by immunoSEQ multiplex PCR; TCRdb keeps only in-frame clonotypes and omits some of them. In the table there are 75,000 to 100,000 clones, more than 80% of which are singletons. The chain recombines TRBV5-4 with TRBJ2-1, with 9 bases identical to TRBD1. The TCR sequence derives from a human donor with classical Hodgkin lymphoma. Sample: peripheral blood mononuclear cells (PBMCs), taken before the second cycle of nivolumab. This chain's CDR3 is CASSSSPAGDRENEQFF. Here the CDR3 DNA reads TGTGCCAGCAGCTCGAGCCCTGCAGGGGACAGGGAGAATGAGCAGTTCTTC.